This TCR beta chain appears in the sequencing data of a study of cytomegalovirus exposure and HLA in healthy donors. Broader study findings: For TCR beta chains, V- and J-gene trimming was later linked to a missense DCLRE1C variant. Several V segments, TRBV6-2 and TRBV6-3 among them, could not be told apart and were dropped. Presence/absence analyses treated sequencing depth as roughly uniform across donors. Prediction of most subjects' HLA-A and HLA-B alleles by TCR beta sequences was reportedly accurate.

Germline CDR1 and CDR2: MNHEY and SVGAGI. V lost 4 bases to trimming and J lost 7 bases; unmatched junction nucleotides: 2. The CDR3 is made up of 13 amino acids. The PCR had 60 Vbeta and 13 Jbeta primers. Sequenced by immunoSEQ multiplex PCR; TCRdb stores in-frame clones only, minus some. The sample lists about 180,000 clones; around 75% were seen once. Regarding this clone: Its antigen is not identified.

The sequencing sample was made of PBMCs. The rearrangement links TRBV6-5 to TRBJ2-1; 9 bases map to TRBD2. The receptor comes from a male donor in good health and CMV-seronegative. The CDR3 DNA follows: TGTGCCAGCAGTTTAAGCGGGGGGAATGAGCAGTTCTTC. Translation gives CASSLSGGNEQFF.